The text below deals with one T cell receptor (beta chain). Generated by immunoSEQ multiplex PCR, the TCRdb table keeps only in-frame clones and is missing some. There are around 170,000 clones in the sample; approximately 82% occur only once, and roughly 13% lies in the top ten. This entry comes from a study of blood T cell repertoires in COVID-19. Study-wide context: Specimens from acute and convalescent COVID-19 originated in the United States, Italy and Spain. The analysed material was cDNA or gDNA that came from T cells, B-cell-depleted T cells, or PBMCs.

Germline CDR1 reads LNHNV; CDR2 reads YYDKDF (reference sequence). V was clipped by 1 base and J by 8 bases; unmatched bases: 5. CDR3 size: 14 residues. V and J are TRBV15 and TRBJ1-2; 9 positions match TRBD1. This receptor was taken from a man in his 70s who had recovered from COVID-19. The specimen was peripheral blood. The CDR3, as DNA: TGTGCCACCAGCAGAGGGACAGGGGCGGACGGCTACACCTTC. Translating gives CATSRGTGADGYTF. Filled out from reference TRBV15 and TRBJ1-2, the complete variable domain reads DAMVIQNPRYQVTQFGKPVTLSCSQTLNHNVMYWYQQKSSQAPKLLFHYYDKDFNNEADTPDNFQSRRPNTSFCFLDIRSPGLGDTAMYLCATSRGTGADGYTFGSGTRLTVV.